This record covers a single T cell receptor (beta chain). As yet, its antigen is unknown. This CDR3 is 15 amino acids long. V lost 0 bases and J lost 4; bases outside the gene matches: 3. Germline CDR1 is MNHNS and CDR2 is SASEGT. This entry is derived from a study of T cells in localized non-small cell lung cancer. Overall study findings and caveats: Clonality of T cells reached its maximum in uninvolved adjacent lung, surpassing tumor. Longer survival (overall) was linked to higher T cell density in blood.

Repertoires were generated with immunoSEQ multiplex PCR, while TCRdb's copy carries only in-frame clones and drops some. The repertoire has 20,000 to 25,000 clones, around 85% of them found once; the top ten carry approximately 15%. This TCR was sampled from a woman aged 35-70 years with stage II squamous cell lung carcinoma. The specimen comprised PBMCs, sampled before any cancer treatment. This sequence joins TRBV6-1 and TRBJ1-5; 7 bases align to TRBD1. Here the CDR3 reads CASSEAGTVNQPQHF. CDR3 DNA sequence: TGTGCCAGCAGTGAAGCAGGGACAGTGAATCAGCCCCAGCATTTT.